The clone carrying this T cell receptor (beta chain) showed up just a few times. Its target is unknown. The sample originates from a study of vaccination and CD4 T cells after COVID-19. The Oncomine TCR Beta short-read assay was applied to DNA of cultured CD4+ T cells. TCRdb passed the PCR reads through MiXCR, listing each CDR3 protein once. The sample includes 11,000 to 15,000 distinct CDR3 sequences, 30% to 35% of them seen just once. Sample treatment: roughly 10-day PBMC culture with coronavirus spike peptide pools or control peptides (ViraFEST assay). This clonotype originated in a human donor who had recovered from COVID-19. The specimen was CD4+ T cells from blood, cultured in vitro, collected after SARS-CoV-2 vaccination.

The CDR3 sequence: CASGDDRSNSPLHF. For the CDR3, the DNA is TGTGCCAGCGGCGACGACAGGTCAAATTCACCCCTCCACTTT. V usage is TRBV6-1 and J usage is TRBJ1-6, with D perhaps matching TRBD1 (6 bases). CDR1 MNHNS and CDR2 SASEGT come from the germline V gene. CDR3 length equals 14 residues. V was pared by 8 bases and J by 7 bases, with 15 bases between.